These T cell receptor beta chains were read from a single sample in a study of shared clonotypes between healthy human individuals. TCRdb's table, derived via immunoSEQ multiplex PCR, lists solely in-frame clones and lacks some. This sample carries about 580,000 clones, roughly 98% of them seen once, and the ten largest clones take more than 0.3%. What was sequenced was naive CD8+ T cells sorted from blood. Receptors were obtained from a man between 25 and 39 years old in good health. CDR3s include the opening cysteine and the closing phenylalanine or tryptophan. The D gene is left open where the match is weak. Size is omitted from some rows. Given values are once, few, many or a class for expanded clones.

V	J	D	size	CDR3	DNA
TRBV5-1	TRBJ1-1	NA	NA	CASSLGGTIEAFF	TGCGCCAGCAGCTTGGGGGGCACAATTGAAGCTTTCTTT
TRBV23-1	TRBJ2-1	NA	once	CASSQGCNEQFF	TGCGCCAGCAGTCAGGGTTGCAATGAGCAGTTCTTC
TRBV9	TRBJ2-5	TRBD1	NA	CASSLRQGRRETQYF	TGTGCCAGCAGCCTACGACAGGGGAGGAGAGAGACCCAGTACTTC
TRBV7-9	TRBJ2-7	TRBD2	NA	CASSPPSSGSYEQYF	TGTGCCAGCAGCCCCCCGTCTAGCGGGTCCTACGAGCAGTACTTC
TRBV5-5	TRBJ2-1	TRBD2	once	CASSFLSGREDEQFF	TGTGCCAGCAGCTTCCTTAGCGGGAGGGAAGATGAGCAGTTCTTC
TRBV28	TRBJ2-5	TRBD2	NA	CASTIAGTSETQYF	TGTGCCAGCACGATAGCGGGAACCTCAGAGACCCAGTACTTC
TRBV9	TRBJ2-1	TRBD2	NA	CASSQAGGPYNEQFF	TGTGCCAGCAGCCAAGCGGGAGGTCCCTACAATGAGCAGTTCTTC
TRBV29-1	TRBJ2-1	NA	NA	CSVLGEFSSYNEQFF	TGCAGCGTCTTAGGAGAGTTCAGCTCCTACAATGAGCAGTTCTTC
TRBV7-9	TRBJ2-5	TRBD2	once	CASSPMREGSQETQYF	TGTGCCAGCAGCCCTATGCGGGAGGGAAGCCAAGAGACCCAGTACTTC
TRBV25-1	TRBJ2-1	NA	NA	CASSELEVEQFF	TGTGCCAGCAGTGAATTGGAGGTTGAGCAGTTCTTC
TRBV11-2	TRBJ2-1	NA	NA	CASSISSYNEQFF	TGTGCCAGCAGCATAAGCTCCTACAATGAGCAGTTCTTC
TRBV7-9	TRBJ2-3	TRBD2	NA	CASSLGLAGGPTDTQYF	TGTGCCAGCAGCCTGGGACTAGCGGGAGGGCCCACAGATACGCAGTATTTT
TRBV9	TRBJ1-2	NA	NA	CASSVGPANYGYTF	TGTGCCAGCAGCGTCGGACCGGCAAACTATGGCTACACCTTC
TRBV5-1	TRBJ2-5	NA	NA	CASSPRRTAQETQYF	TGCGCCAGCAGCCCGAGACGGACAGCCCAAGAGACCCAGTACTTC
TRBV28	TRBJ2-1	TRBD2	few	CASSLRGLAGVDEQFF	TGTGCCAGCAGTTTGAGGGGACTAGCGGGTGTGGATGAGCAGTTCTTC
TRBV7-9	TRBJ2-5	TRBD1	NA	CASIPKTGGEETQYF	TGTGCCAGCATTCCGAAGACAGGGGGGGAAGAGACCCAGTACTTC
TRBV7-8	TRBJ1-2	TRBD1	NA	CASNTGGGGGYTF	TGTGCCAGCAACACAGGGGGCGGAGGTGGCTACACCTTC